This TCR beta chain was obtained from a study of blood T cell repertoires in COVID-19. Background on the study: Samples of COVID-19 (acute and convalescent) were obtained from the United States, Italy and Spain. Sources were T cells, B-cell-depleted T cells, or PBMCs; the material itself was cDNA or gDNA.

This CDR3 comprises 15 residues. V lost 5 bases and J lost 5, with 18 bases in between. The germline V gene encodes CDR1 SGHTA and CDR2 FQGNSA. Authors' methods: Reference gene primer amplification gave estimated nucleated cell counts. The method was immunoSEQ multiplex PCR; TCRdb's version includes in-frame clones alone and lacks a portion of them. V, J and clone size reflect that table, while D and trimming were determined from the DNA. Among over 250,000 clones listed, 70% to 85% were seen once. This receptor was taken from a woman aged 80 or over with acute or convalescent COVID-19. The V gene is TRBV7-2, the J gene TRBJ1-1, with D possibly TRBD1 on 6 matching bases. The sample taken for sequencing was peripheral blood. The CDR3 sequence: CASSAQTGKGTEAFF. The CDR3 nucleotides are TGTGCCAGCAGCGCACAGACAGGAAAAGGAACTGAAGCTTTCTTT.